The 22 T cell receptor beta chains listed next were all sequenced from one sample in a study of cytomegalovirus exposure and HLA in healthy donors. PCR was performed using 60 Vbeta and 13 Jbeta primers. Clones were read by immunoSEQ multiplex PCR, and TCRdb kept only the in-frame ones, dropping some. The sample comprises 150,000 to 200,000 clones, 83% of which are singletons, and around 1.7% rests with the top ten. Sample: PBMCs. These receptors were collected from a man aged 45 to 65 in good health and CMV-seronegative.

V usage is TRBV19 and J usage is TRBJ1-1, with D possibly TRBD1 on 5 matching bases. V was pared by 5 bases and J by 5 bases, with 15 bases between. Germline V lookup: CDR1 LNHDA, CDR2 SQIVND (reference sequence). The CDR3 is made up of 14 amino acids. In DNA form, the CDR3 reads TGTGCCAGTAGTCCAAGCGGGGGGGGGACTGAAGCTTTCTTT. Translating it yields CASSPSGGGTEAFF.

The chain links TRBV5-5 to TRBJ1-1; 8 bases match TRBD1. The CDR3 covers 16 residues. Losses at the gene ends were 4 bases for V and 4 bases for J; bases not matched to a gene: 12. Germline V CDR1 and CDR2: SGHKS, YYEKEE (reference sequence). CDR3: CASSAQGTGMSTEAFF. In DNA, the CDR3 is TGTGCCAGCAGCGCCCAGGGGACAGGCATGTCCACTGAAGCTTTCTTT. The complete variable domain, with remaining parts taken from reference TRBV5-5 and TRBJ1-1, reads DAGVTQSPTHLIKTRGQQVTLRCSPISGHKSVSWYQQVLGQGPQFIFQYYEKEERGRGNFPDRFSARQFPNYSSELNVNALLLGDSALYLCASSAQGTGMSTEAFFGQGTRLTVV.

A remark on this clone: One end of the junction does not line up with germline, which may come from a read error. This same CDR3 is encoded by further DNA sequences in the sample. The CDR3 here is CASSIRGQALNF. The CDR3 coding sequence is TGCGCCAGCAGTATACGGGGACAGGCGCTTAACTTC. The chain is built from TRBV28 and TRBJ1-2; 8 bases match TRBD1. CDR3 size: 12 residues. From germline, CDR1 is MDHEN and CDR2 SYDVKM.

This clone showed up just once. The rearrangement links TRBV10-3 to TRBJ2-7, with 9 bases fitting TRBD1. There are 16 residues in the CDR3. The ends lost 1 base at V and 1 base at J; junction bases unmatched: 5. Germline V lookup: CDR1 ENHRY, CDR2 SYGVKD. The CDR3 DNA is TGTGCCATCAGTGAGTTTGACAGGGGGTTTTCCTACGAGCAGTACTTC. Its protein is CAISEFDRGFSYEQYF.

The J gene is TRBJ1-2, the V gene TRBV7-9, with 10 bases fitting TRBD1. The CDR3 is 14 amino acids. In germline, CDR1 is SEHNR, CDR2 FQNEAQ (reference sequence). The ends lost 7 bases at V and 7 bases at J; junction bases unmatched: 9. The CDR3 loop is CASTPPGQGFGYTF. The CDR3 coding sequence is TGTGCCAGCACCCCGCCGGGACAGGGGTTTGGCTACACCTTC.

The chain combines TRBV25-1 with TRBJ2-7; no clear D gene. The germline V gene encodes CDR1 MGHDK and CDR2 SYGVNS. Deletions cut 3 bases from V and 3 bases from J, with 3 bases between. CDR3 length: 11 amino acids. CDR3: CASSDVYEQYF. CDR3 DNA: TGTGCCAGCAGTGACGTCTACGAGCAGTACTTC.

CDR3 residues: CASSERTGYNEQFF. The CDR3 nucleotides read TGTGCCAGCAGTGAAAGGACAGGGTACAATGAGCAGTTCTTC. The chain recombines TRBV6-1 with TRBJ2-1; 8 bases match TRBD1. Germline V gene lookup returns CDR1 MNHNS and CDR2 SASEGT. The CDR3 runs 14 residues. V gave up 2 bases and J gave up 4 bases; unmatched junction bases: 1.

This chain joins TRBV28 and TRBJ2-7, with a tentative D call TRBD2 (6 bases). The germline CDR1 and CDR2 sequences are MDHEN and SYDVKM. Trimming cost V 5 bases and J 3 bases, with 17 bases left between them. The CDR3 contains 15 residues. CDR3 in amino acids: CASSLSGFGGYEQYF. The DNA of the CDR3 is TGTGCCAGCAGTCTCTCGGGCTTCGGGGGCTACGAGCAGTACTTC.

V and J are TRBV5-1 and TRBJ2-1; D is possibly TRBD2 (5 bases). This CDR3 region has 15 residues. From germline, CDR1 is SGHRS and CDR2 YFSETQ. V was clipped by 3 bases and J by 3 bases, with 13 bases between them. The CDR3 DNA reads as TGCGCCAGCAGCTCGATCAGCCGGGACTACAATGAGCAGTTCTTC. Translation gives CASSSISRDYNEQFF.

V gene TRBV4-3 combines with J gene TRBJ2-1; D possibly corresponds to TRBD2 (6 bases). The length of the CDR3 is 18 residues. Germline CDR1 reads LGHNA; CDR2 reads YSLEER. The V end lost 1 base, the J end lost 1 base, and 17 bases lay between the germline ends. The CDR3: CASSQAGLQGGSYNEQFF. CDR3 in DNA: TGCGCCAGCAGCCAAGCGGGCCTTCAGGGAGGTTCCTACAATGAGCAGTTCTTC.

The chain links TRBV5-1 to TRBJ2-1; 13 bases line up with TRBD2. This CDR3 spans 15 amino acids. CDR1 is SGHRS and CDR2 is YFSETQ in the germline V gene. V was clipped by 6 bases and J by 7 bases; unmatched bases: 7. In DNA, the CDR3 is TGCGCCAGCACCGTAGGGACTAGCGGGACAAATGAGCAGTTCTTC. Its translation is CASTVGTSGTNEQFF.

The chain is built from TRBV7-3 and TRBJ2-3; 8 nucleotides align to TRBD2. Germline CDR1 reads SGHTA; CDR2 reads FQGTGA. V shed 4 bases and J 7 bases; nucleotides not matched to a gene: 1. The CDR3 runs 12 residues. CDR3 sequence reads: CASSSGGHTQYF. The CDR3 region has the DNA TGTGCCAGCAGCTCGGGGGGGCATACGCAGTATTTT.

This clone was picked up one time. V usage is TRBV9 and J usage is TRBJ1-1; no firm D call. The germline V and J ends were trimmed by 4 bases and 5 bases, with 12 bases remaining between them. The CDR3 has 13 residues. Germline V gene lookup returns CDR1 SGDLS and CDR2 YYNGEE. Written as DNA, the CDR3 is TGTGCCAGCAGCCTACCGGGAGCTACTGAAGCTTTCTTT. Its protein product is CASSLPGATEAFF.

The chain links TRBV12-1 to TRBJ2-1; the table assigns TRBD2, which was not confirmed against the DNA. TRBV12-1 is a documented pseudogene. This CDR3 has 18 amino acids. CDR3 residues: CASSARRPGLAGASEQFF. The CDR3 DNA follows: TGTGCCAGCAGCGCGCGACGACCGGGACTAGCGGGAGCAAGTGAGCAGTTCTTC.

The V and J genes are TRBV7-2 and TRBJ1-2; 7 nucleotides agree with TRBD1. CDR3 length equals 16 residues. Germline CDR1 SGHTA, CDR2 FQGNSA. J lost 6 bases, V lost 1 base, and 11 bases had no gene match. The CDR3 nucleotides read TGTGCCAGCAGCTTAGACGTCGCAGGGGGTGGTCATGGCTACACCTTC. Translating it yields CASSLDVAGGGHGYTF.

The chain links TRBV5-1 to TRBJ2-7; D is uncertain. Deletions cut 2 bases from V and 3 bases from J, with 12 bases between. The germline CDR1 and CDR2 sequences are SGHRS and YFSETQ. The CDR3 is 14 residues long. CDR3 amino acids: CASSFLTANYEQYF. For the CDR3, the DNA is TGCGCCAGCAGCTTCCTAACCGCGAACTACGAGCAGTACTTC.

The chain carries TRBV7-3 and TRBJ2-7; 8 bases line up with TRBD1. The CDR3 totals 17 residues. V lost 3 bases to trimming and J lost 3 bases; unmatched junction nucleotides: 13. Germline values: CDR1 SGHTA, CDR2 FQGTGA. As DNA, the CDR3 is TGTGCCAGCAGCTTCCTCTACTTGGGACAGGACCTCTACGAGCAGTACTTC. Translated: CASSFLYLGQDLYEQYF.

The gene calls are TRBV30 and TRBJ2-2; no clear D gene. Trimming shortened V by 2 bases and J by 2 bases, and 9 bases separated the two germline ends. Per germline, CDR1 GTSNPN and CDR2 SVGIG (reference sequence). CDR3 size: 14 residues. The CDR3 sequence: CAWSLLQNTGELFF. For the CDR3, the DNA is TGTGCCTGGAGTCTACTCCAAAACACCGGGGAGCTGTTTTTT. Combining the CDR3 with reference TRBV30 and TRBJ2-2 gives the whole variable domain SQTIHQWPATLVQPVGSPLSLECTVEGTSNPNLYWYRQAAGRGLQLLFYSVGIGQISSEVPQNLSASRPQDRQFILSSKKLLLSDSGFYLCAWSLLQNTGELFFGEGSRLTVL.

The rearrangement uses TRBV4-3 and TRBJ1-2; perhaps TRBD1 as D (6 bases). V shed 0 bases and J shed 8 bases, with 16 bases lying between them. The length of the CDR3 is 15 residues. The germline V gene encodes CDR1 LGHNA and CDR2 YSLEER. The CDR3 DNA reads TGCGCCAGCAGCCAAGAGTGGGCCAGGGGTAGCGGCTACACCTTC. Translating gives CASSQEWARGSGYTF.

The V gene is TRBV5-1, the J gene TRBJ2-3, with TRBD1 as a possible D gene (6 bases). V was clipped by 9 bases and J by 7 bases, with 12 bases between them. Germline-derived CDR1 and CDR2 are SGHRS and YFSETQ. CDR3 length: 11 residues. The CDR3: CATIQGNTQYF. The CDR3, as DNA: TGCGCCACCATCCAGGGGAATACGCAGTATTTT.

The V call is TRBV9, the J call TRBJ2-3, with TRBD2 identical over 11 bases. This CDR3 spans 15 amino acids. Germline V gene lookup returns CDR1 SGDLS and CDR2 YYNGEE. The junction had 5 bases not matched to a gene; V was cut back by 3 bases and J by 5 bases. The CDR3 DNA reads TGTGCCAGCAGCGGCCGACTAGCGGGACAAGATACGCAGTATTTT. It yields the protein CASSGRLAGQDTQYF.

V is TRBV19 and J is TRBJ2-1, with TRBD2 matching over 8 bases. The V gene's germline CDR1 is LNHDA and CDR2 SQIVND (reference sequence). This CDR3 has 16 amino acids. Trimming took 4 bases from V and 1 from J; bases not matched to a gene: 6. CDR3 region: CASSTYGRGSYNEQFF. The CDR3 DNA reads as TGTGCCAGTAGTACCTACGGGAGGGGTTCCTACAATGAGCAGTTCTTC.